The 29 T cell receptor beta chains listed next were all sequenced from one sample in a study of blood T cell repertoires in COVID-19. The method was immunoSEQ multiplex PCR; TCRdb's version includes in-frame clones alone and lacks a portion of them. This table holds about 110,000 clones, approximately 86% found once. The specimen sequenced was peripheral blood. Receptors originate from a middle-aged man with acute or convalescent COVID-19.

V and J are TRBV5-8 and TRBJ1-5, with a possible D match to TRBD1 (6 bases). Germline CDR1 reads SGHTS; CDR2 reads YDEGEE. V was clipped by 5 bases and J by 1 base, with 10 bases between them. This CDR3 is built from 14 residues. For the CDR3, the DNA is TGTGCCAGCAGGCCAGACAGGAGCAATCAGCCCCAGCATTTT. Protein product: CASRPDRSNQPQHF.

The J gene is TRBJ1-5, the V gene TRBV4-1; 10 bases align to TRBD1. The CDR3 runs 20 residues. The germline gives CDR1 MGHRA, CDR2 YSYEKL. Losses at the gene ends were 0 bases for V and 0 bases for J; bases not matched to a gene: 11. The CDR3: CASSQDFGTGADYSNQPQHF. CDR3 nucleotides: TGCGCCAGCAGCCAAGATTTCGGGACAGGGGCTGATTATAGCAATCAGCCCCAGCATTTT.

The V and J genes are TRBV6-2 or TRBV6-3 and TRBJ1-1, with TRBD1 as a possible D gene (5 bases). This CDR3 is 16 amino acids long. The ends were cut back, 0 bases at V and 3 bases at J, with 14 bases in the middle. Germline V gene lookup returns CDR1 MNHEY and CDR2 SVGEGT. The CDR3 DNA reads TGTGCCAGCAGTTACTCTCCAGGGCGGGGGGACACTGAAGCTTTCTTT. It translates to CASSYSPGRGDTEAFF.

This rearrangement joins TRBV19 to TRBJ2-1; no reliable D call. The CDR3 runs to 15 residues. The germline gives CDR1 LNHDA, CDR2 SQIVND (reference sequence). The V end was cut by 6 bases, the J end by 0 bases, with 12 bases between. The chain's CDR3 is CASSTDKASYNEQFF. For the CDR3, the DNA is TGTGCCAGTAGCACCGACAAGGCCTCCTACAATGAGCAGTTCTTC. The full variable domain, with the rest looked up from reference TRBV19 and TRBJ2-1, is DGGITQSPKYLFRKEGQNVTLSCEQNLNHDAMYWYRQDPGQGLRLIYYSQIVNDFQKGDIAEGYSVSREKKESFPLTVTSAQKNPTAFYLCASSTDKASYNEQFFGPGTRLTVL.

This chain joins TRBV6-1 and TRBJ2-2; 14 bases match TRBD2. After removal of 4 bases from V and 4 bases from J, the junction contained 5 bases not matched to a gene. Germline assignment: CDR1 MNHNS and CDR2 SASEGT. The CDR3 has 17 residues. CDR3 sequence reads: CASSVGTSGRITGELFF. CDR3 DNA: TGTGCCAGCAGTGTGGGGACTAGCGGGAGAATCACCGGGGAGCTGTTTTTT.

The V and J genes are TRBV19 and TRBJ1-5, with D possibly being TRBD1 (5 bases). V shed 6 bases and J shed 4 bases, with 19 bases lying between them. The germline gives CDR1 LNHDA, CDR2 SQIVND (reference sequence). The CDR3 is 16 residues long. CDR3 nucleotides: TGTGCCAGTAGCTCCCAGGGCCAGGGTTGGAATCAGCCCCAGCATTTT. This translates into CASSSQGQGWNQPQHF.

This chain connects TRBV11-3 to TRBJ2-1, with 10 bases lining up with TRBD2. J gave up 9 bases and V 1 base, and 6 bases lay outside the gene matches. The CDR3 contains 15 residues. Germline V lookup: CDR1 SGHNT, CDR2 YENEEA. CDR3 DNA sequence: TGTGCCAGCAGCTTAGCCAGCGGGGGGGCCGGTGAGCAGTTCTTC. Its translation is CASSLASGGAGEQFF.

The chain's CDR3 is CASSLGTGEETQYF. The CDR3, as DNA: TGTGCCAGCAGCTTGGGGACAGGGGAAGAGACCCAGTACTTC. This rearrangement joins TRBV5-5 to TRBJ2-5; TRBD1 matches 9 bases. The CDR3 is 14 residues long. Germline CDR1 and CDR2: SGHKS and YYEKEE (reference sequence). V lost 0 bases, J lost 3 bases, and 0 bases stayed unmatched.

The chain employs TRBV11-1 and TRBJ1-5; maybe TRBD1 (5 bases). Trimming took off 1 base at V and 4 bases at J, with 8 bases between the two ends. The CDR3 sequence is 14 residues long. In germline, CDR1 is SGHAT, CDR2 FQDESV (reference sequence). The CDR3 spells CASSLGGENQPQHF. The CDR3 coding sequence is TGTGCCAGCAGCTTAGGGGGCGAAAATCAGCCCCAGCATTTT.

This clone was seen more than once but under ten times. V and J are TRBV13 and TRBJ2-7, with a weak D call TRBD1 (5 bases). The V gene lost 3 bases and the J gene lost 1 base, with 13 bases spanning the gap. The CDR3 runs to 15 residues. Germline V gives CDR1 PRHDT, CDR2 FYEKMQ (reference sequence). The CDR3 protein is CASSLGQGRSYEQYF. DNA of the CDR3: TGTGCCAGCAGCTTGGGGCAGGGAAGGTCCTACGAGCAGTACTTC.

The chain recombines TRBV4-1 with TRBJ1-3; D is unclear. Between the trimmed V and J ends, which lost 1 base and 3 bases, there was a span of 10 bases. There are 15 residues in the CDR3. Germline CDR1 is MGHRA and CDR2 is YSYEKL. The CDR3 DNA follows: TGCGCCAGCAGCCAAGTCGAGCTGCTTGGAAACACCATATATTTT. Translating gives CASSQVELLGNTIYF.

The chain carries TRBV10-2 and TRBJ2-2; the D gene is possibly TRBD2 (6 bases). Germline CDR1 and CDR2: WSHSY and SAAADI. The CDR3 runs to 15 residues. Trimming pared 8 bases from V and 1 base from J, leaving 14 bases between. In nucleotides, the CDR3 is TGCGCCAGCCGCCTTAGCGGACAGAACACCGGGGAGCTGTTTTTT. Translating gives CASRLSGQNTGELFF.

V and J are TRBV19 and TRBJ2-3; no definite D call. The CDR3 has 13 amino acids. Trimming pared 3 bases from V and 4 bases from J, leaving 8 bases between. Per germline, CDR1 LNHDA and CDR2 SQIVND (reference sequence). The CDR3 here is CASSMSIPDTQYF. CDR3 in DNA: TGTGCCAGTAGTATGAGCATCCCAGATACGCAGTATTTT.

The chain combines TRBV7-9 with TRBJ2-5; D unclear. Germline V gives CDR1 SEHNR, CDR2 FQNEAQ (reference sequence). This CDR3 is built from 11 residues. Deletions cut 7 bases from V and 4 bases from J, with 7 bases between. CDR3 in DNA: TGTGCCAGCACCCCCTTAGAGACCCAGTACTTC. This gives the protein CASTPLETQYF.

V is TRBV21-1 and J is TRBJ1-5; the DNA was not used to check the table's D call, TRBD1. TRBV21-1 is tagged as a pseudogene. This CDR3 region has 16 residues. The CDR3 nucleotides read TGTGCCCCTTCCGATTTTTCCGGGACAGGGAGGCAGCCCCAGCATTTT. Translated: CAPSDFSGTGRQPQHF.

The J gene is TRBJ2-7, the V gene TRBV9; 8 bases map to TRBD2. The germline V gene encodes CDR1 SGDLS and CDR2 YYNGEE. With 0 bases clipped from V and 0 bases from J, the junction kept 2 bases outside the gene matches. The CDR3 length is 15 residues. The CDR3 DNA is TGTGCCAGCAGCGTAGCGGGGGGGTTCTCCTACGAGCAGTACTTC. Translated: CASSVAGGFSYEQYF.

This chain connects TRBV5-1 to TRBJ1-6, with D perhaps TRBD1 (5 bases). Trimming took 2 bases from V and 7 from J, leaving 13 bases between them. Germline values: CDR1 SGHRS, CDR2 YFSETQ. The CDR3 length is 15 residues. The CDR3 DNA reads TGCGCCAGCAGCTTCGGCGGGGACTTAAATTCACCCCTCCACTTT. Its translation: CASSFGGDLNSPLHF.

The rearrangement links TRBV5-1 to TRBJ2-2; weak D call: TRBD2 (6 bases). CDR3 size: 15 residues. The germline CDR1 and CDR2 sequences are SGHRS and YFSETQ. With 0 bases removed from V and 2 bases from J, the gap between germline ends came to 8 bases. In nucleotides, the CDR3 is TGCGCCAGCAGCTTGGTTAGCGGAAACACCGGGGAGCTGTTTTTT. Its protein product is CASSLVSGNTGELFF.

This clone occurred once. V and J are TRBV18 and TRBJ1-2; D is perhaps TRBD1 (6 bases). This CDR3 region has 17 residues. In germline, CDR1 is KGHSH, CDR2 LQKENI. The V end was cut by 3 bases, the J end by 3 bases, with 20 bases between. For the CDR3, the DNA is TGTGCCAGCTCACCTTCTTTAGGGGGTGGGCTAGACTATGGCTACACCTTC. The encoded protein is CASSPSLGGGLDYGYTF. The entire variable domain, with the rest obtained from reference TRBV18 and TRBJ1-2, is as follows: NAGVMQNPRHLVRRRGQEARLRCSPMKGHSHVYWYRQLPEEGLKFMVYLQKENIIDESGMPKERFSAEFPKEGPSILRIQQVVRGDSAAYFCASSPSLGGGLDYGYTFGSGTRLTVV.

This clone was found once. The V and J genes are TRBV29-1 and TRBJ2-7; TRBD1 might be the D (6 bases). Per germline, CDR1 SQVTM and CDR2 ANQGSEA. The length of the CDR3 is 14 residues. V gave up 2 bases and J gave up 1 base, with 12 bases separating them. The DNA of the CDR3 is TGCAGCGTTGAAAAGGTGCAGGGGTCCTACGAGCAGTACTTC. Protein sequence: CSVEKVQGSYEQYF.

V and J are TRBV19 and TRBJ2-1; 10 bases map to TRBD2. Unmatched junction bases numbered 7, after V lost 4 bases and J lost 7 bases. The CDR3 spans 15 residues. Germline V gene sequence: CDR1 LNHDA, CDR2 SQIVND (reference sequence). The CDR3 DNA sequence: TGTGCCAGTAGTAAACTAGCGGGATATGGTAATGAGCAGTTCTTC. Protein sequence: CASSKLAGYGNEQFF. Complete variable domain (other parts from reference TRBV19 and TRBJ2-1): DGGITQSPKYLFRKEGQNVTLSCEQNLNHDAMYWYRQDPGQGLRLIYYSQIVNDFQKGDIAEGYSVSREKKESFPLTVTSAQKNPTAFYLCASSKLAGYGNEQFFGPGTRLTVL.

CDR3: CASSQGWNTEAFF. In DNA, the CDR3 is TGCGCCAGCAGCCAGGGCTGGAACACTGAAGCTTTCTTT. The chain employs TRBV5-1 and TRBJ1-1, with a weak D call TRBD1 (5 bases). V dropped 4 bases and J dropped 1 base, with 8 bases sitting between them. The CDR3 is 13 residues long. Germline assignment: CDR1 SGHRS and CDR2 YFSETQ.

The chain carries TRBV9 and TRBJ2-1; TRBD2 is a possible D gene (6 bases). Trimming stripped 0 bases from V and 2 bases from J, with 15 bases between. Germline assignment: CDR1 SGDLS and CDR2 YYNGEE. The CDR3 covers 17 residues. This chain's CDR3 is CASSVAWGVRPYNEQFF. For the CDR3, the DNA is TGTGCCAGCAGCGTAGCTTGGGGGGTCCGGCCCTACAATGAGCAGTTCTTC.

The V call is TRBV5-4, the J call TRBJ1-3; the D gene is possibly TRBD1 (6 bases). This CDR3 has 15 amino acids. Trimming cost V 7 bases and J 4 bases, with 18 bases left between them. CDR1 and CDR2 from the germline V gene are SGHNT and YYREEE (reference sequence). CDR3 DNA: TGTGCCAGCTTCCCGGGACAAGGGAGAGGAAACACCATATATTTT. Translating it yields CASFPGQGRGNTIYF.

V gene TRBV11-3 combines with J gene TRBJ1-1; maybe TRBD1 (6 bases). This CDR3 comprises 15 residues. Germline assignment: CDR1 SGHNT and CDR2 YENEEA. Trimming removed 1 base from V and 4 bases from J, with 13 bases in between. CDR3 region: CASSLGGGHGTEAFF. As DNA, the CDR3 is TGTGCCAGCAGCTTAGGCGGGGGGCACGGCACTGAAGCTTTCTTT.

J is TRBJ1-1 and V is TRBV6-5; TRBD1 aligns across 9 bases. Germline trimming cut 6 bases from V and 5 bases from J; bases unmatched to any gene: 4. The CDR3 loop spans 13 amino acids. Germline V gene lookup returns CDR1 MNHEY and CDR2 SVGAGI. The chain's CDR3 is CASSAGQGTEAFF. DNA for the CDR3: TGTGCCAGCAGCGCGGGACAGGGAACTGAAGCTTTCTTT.

CDR3 amino acids: CASSLVQGQGDGYTF. The CDR3 bases are TGCGCCAGCAGCTTGGTTCAGGGACAGGGGGATGGCTACACCTTC. The chain carries TRBV5-1 and TRBJ1-2, with 11 nucleotides matching TRBD1. J gave up 6 bases and V 0 bases, and 4 bases lay outside the gene matches. Germline assignment: CDR1 SGHRS and CDR2 YFSETQ. The CDR3 covers 15 residues.

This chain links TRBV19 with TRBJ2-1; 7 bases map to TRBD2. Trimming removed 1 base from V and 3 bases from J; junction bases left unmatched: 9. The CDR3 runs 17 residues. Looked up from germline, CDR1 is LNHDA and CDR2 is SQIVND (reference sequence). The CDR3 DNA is TGTGCCAGTAGTATAGCAGGCCCTAGCGGAATCTACAATGAGCAGTTCTTC. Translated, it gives CASSIAGPSGIYNEQFF. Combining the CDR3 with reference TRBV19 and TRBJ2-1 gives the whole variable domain DGGITQSPKYLFRKEGQNVTLSCEQNLNHDAMYWYRQDPGQGLRLIYYSQIVNDFQKGDIAEGYSVSREKKESFPLTVTSAQKNPTAFYLCASSIAGPSGIYNEQFFGPGTRLTVL.

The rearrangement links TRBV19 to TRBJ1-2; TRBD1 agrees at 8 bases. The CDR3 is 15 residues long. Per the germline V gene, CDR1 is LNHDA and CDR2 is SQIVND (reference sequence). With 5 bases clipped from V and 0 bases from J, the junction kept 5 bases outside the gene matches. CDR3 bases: TGTGCCAGTAGTCTTGGACAGGGTGCTAACTATGGCTACACCTTC. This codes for CASSLGQGANYGYTF. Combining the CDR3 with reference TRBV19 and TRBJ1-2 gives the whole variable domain DGGITQSPKYLFRKEGQNVTLSCEQNLNHDAMYWYRQDPGQGLRLIYYSQIVNDFQKGDIAEGYSVSREKKESFPLTVTSAQKNPTAFYLCASSLGQGANYGYTFGSGTRLTVV.